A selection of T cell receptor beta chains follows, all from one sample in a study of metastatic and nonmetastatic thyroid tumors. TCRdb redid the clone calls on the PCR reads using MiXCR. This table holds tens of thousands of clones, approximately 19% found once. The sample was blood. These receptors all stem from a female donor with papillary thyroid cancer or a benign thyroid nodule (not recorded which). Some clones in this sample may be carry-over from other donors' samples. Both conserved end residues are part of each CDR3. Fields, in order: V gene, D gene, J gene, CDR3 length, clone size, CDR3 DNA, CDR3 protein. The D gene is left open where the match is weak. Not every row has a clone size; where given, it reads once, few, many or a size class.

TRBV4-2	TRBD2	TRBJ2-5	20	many	TGTGCCAGCAGCCAAGACGCTCCCTTTTACAGCGGGGGGGCCGGAGAGACCCAGTACTTC	CASSQDAPFYSGGAGETQYF
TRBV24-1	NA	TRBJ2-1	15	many	TGTGCCACCAGTGGAGGACCGCTCTCCTACAATGAGCAGTTCTTC	CATSGGPLSYNEQFF
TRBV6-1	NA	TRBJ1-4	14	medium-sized	TGTGCCAGCAGCCAGGATCCGGAAGGGGAAAAACTGTTTTTT	CASSQDPEGEKLFF
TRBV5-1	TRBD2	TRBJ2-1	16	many	TGCGCCAGCAGCTTGGTTCAGGGACTACCCTACAATGAGCAGTTCTTC	CASSLVQGLPYNEQFF
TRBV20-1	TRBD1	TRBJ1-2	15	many	TGCAGTGCTACTCATACAGGGGGCGGTAACTATGGCTACACCTTC	CSATHTGGGNYGYTF
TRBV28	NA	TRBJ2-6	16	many	TGTGCCAGCAGTTCCGCCAATCCCTCTGGGGCCAACGTCCTGACTTTC	CASSSANPSGANVLTF
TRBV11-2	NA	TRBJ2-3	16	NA	TGTGCCAGCAGCAGTCCGGCAGCGCTTAGAAAAGATACGCAGTATTTT	CASSSPAALRKDTQYF
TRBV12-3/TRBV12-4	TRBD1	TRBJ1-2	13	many	TGTGCCAGCACCTACCTCCAGGGGGATGGCTACACCTTC	CASTYLQGDGYTF
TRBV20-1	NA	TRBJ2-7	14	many	TGCAGTGCTAGAGCTAGCTTGGGATCCTACGAGCAGTACTTC	CSARASLGSYEQYF
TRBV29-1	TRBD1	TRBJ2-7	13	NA	TGCAGCGTTCCCGGGACAGTCCACTACGAGCAGTACTTC	CSVPGTVHYEQYF
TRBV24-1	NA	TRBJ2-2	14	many	TGTGCCACCAGTGATGAGCCTGACACCGGGGAGCTGTTTTTT	CATSDEPDTGELFF
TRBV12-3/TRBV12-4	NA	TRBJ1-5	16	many	TGTGCCACCGTTAGGGACTGGGGAAGTAGCAATCAGCCCCAGCATTTT	CATVRDWGSSNQPQHF
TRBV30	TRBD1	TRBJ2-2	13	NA	TGTGCCTGTGACAGGGTGGGTACCGGGGAGCTGTTTTTT	CACDRVGTGELFF
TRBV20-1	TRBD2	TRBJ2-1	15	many	TGCAGTGCCCGGAGGACTAGCCAGCGATACAATGAGCAGTTCTTC	CSARRTSQRYNEQFF
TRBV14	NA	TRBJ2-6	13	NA	TGTGCCAGCAGCCTCTCTGGGGCCAACGTCCTGACTTTC	CASSLSGANVLTF
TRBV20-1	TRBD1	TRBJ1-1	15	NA	TGCAGTGCGACTCAGGGACAGGGAGGGAGGACTGAAGCTTTCTTT	CSATQGQGGRTEAFF
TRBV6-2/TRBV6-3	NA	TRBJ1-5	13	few	TGTGCCAGCACCCCCTCGGGGGGTCATCCCCAGCATTTT	CASTPSGGHPQHF
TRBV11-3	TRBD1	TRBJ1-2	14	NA	TGTGCCAGCAGCCAAGGGACAGGGAGTAGAGGCTACACCTTC	CASSQGTGSRGYTF
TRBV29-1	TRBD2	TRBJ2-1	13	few	TGCAGCGTTGAACAGGGACTAACGGCCAAAGGATTCTTC	CSVEQGLTAKGFF
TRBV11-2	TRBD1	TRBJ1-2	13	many	TGTGCCAGCAGCTTGGGGACAGCTAATGGCTACACCTTC	CASSLGTANGYTF
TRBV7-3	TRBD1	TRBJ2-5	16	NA	TGTGCCAGAAGCTCTCAGGGGGCGGGGAACTGGGAGACCAAGTACTTC	CARSSQGAGNWETKYF
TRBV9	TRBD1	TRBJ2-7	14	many	TGTGCCAGCAGCGTAACCGGGACAGGGGCCGAGCAGTACTTC	CASSVTGTGAEQYF
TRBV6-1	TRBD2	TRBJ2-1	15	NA	TGTGCCAGCAAAGGGACTAGCTGGACATACAATGAACAGTTCTTC	CASKGTSWTYNEQFF
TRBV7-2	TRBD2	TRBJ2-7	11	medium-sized	TGTGCCAGCAGCGGGGGGGGCGAGCAGTACTTC	CASSGGGEQYF
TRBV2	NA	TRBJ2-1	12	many	TGTGCCAGCAGTGAGGATTACAATGAGCAGTTCTTC	CASSEDYNEQFF
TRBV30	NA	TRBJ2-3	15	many	TGTGCCTGGAGTGCAGGGAGGACAGTCACAGATACGCAGTATTTT	CAWSAGRTVTDTQYF
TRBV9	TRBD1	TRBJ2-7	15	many	TGTGCCAGCGGACGGGGGACAGGGGGCCCCTACGAGCAGTACTTC	CASGRGTGGPYEQYF
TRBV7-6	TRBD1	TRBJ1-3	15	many	TGTGCCAGCAGCCTAAAGACAGGGTCTGGAAACACCATATATTTT	CASSLKTGSGNTIYF
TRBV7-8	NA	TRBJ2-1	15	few	TGTGCCAGCAGCTTGGGGGCCGGTATTCGAAATGAGCAGCTCTTC	CASSLGAGIRNEQLF
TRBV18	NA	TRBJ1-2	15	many	TGTGCCAGCTCACCACCCTCCAGGGGAGGCTATGGCTACACCTTC	CASSPPSRGGYGYTF
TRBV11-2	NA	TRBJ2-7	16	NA	TGTGCCAGCAGCTTAGAAAACGGGCCACTGTCTTGGGAGCAGTACTTC	CASSLENGPLSWEQYF
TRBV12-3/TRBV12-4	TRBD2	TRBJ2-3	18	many	TGTGCCAGCAGTAAACTAACTAGGACTAGCGGGGGGGCAGATACGCAGTATTTT	CASSKLTRTSGGADTQYF
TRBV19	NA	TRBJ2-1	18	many	TGTGCCAGTAGTCTATTCCAGCCTCCATTTAGCTCCTACAATGAGCAGTTCTTC	CASSLFQPPFSSYNEQFF
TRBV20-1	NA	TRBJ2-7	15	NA	TGCAGTGCTCAAGGGGTGGCGTGGTATCCCTACGAGCAGTACTTC	CSAQGVAWYPYEQYF
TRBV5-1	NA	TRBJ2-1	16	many	TGCGCCAGCAGCTTTACCCCGGATAGCTCCTACAATGAGCAGTTCTTC	CASSFTPDSSYNEQFF